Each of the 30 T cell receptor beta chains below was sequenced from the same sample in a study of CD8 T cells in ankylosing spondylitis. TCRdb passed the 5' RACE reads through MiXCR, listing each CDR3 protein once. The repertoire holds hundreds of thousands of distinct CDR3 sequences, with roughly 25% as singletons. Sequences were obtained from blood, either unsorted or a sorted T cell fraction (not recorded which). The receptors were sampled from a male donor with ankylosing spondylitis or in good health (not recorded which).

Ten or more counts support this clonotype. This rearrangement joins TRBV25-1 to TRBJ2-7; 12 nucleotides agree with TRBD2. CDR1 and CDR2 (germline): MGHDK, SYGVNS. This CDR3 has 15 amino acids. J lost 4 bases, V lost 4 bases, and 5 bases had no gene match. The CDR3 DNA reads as TGTGCCAGCAGTGGGCTAGCGGGAGGGCCGTACGAGCAGTACTTC. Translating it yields CASSGLAGGPYEQYF.

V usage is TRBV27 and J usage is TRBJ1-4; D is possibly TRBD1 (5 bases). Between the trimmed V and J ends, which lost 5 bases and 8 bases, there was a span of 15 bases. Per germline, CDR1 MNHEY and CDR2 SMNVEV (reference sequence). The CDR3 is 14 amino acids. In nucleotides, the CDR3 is TGTGCCAGCAGTGTACGGCAGGGTAGGGAAAAACTGTTTTTT. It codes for CASSVRQGREKLFF.

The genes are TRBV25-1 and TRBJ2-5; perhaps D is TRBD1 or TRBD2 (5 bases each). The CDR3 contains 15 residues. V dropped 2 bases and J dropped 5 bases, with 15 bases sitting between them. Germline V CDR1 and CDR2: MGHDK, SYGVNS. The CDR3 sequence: CASSETGPLRETQYF. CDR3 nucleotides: TGTGCCAGCAGTGAAACGGGACCACTAAGGGAGACCCAGTACTTC.

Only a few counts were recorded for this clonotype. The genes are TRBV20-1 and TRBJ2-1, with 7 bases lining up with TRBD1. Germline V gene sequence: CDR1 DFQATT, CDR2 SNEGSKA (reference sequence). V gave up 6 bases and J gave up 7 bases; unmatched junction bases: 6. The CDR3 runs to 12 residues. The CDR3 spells CSAGQWANEQFF. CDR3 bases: TGCAGTGCGGGACAGTGGGCGAATGAGCAGTTCTTC.

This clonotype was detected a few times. DNA of the CDR3: TGCAGTGCTAGCCTAAGCAATCAGCCCCAGCATTTT. As protein: CSASLSNQPQHF. The chain uses TRBV20-1 and TRBJ1-5; D is ambiguous. V lost 3 bases and J 1 base, leaving 4 bases between the germline ends. From germline, CDR1 is DFQATT and CDR2 SNEGSKA (reference sequence). CDR3 length: 12 amino acids.

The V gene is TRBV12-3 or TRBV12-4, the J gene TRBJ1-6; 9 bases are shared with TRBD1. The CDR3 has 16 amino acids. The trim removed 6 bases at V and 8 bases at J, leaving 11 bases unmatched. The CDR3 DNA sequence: TGTGCCAGCAGCCGTACACAGGGGGCAGGGGATTCACCCCTCCACTTT. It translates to CASSRTQGAGDSPLHF.

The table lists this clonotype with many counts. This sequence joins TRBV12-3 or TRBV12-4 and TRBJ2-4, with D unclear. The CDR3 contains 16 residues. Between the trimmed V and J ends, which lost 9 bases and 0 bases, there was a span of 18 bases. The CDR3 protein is CASGTSDLLAKNIQYF. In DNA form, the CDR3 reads TGTGCCAGTGGTACGAGTGATCTTCTAGCCAAAAACATTCAGTACTTC.

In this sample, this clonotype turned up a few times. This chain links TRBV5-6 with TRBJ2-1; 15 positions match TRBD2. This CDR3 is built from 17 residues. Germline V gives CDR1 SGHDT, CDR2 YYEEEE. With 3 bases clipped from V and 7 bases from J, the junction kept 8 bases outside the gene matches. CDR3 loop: CASSSYTGTSGRNEQFF. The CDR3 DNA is TGTGCCAGCAGCTCCTACACCGGGACTAGCGGGAGGAATGAGCAGTTCTTC. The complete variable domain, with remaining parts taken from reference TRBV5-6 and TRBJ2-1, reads DAGVTQSPTHLIKTRGQQVTLRCSPKSGHDTVSWYQQALGQGPQFIFQYYEEEERQRGNFPDRFSGHQFPNYSSELNVNALLLGDSALYLCASSSYTGTSGRNEQFFGPGTRLTVL.

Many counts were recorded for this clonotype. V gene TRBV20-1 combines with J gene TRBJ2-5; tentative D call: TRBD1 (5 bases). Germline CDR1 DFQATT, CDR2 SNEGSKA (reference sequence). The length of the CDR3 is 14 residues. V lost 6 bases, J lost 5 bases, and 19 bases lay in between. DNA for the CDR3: TGCAGTGCAAAGAGTAAGGGGAATGGTGAGACCCAGTACTTC. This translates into CSAKSKGNGETQYF.

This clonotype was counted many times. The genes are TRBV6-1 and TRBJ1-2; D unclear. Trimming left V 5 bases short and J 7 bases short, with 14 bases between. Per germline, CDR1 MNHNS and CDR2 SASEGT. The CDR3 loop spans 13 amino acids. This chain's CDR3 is CASSTTKQVGYTF. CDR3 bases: TGTGCCAGCAGTACCACAAAACAAGTTGGCTACACCTTC.

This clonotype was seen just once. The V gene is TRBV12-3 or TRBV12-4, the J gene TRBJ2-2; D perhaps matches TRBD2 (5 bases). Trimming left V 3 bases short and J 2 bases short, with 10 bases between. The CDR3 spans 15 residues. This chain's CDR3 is CASSLPSSNTGELFF. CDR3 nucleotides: TGTGCCAGCAGTTTGCCTAGCTCAAACACCGGGGAGCTGTTTTTT.

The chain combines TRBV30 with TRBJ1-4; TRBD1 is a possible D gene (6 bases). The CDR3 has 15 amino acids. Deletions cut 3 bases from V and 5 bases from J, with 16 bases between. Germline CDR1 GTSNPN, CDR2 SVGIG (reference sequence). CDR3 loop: CAWRSTTGVNEKLFF. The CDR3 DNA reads TGTGCCTGGAGAAGTACGACAGGAGTAAATGAAAAACTGTTTTTT.

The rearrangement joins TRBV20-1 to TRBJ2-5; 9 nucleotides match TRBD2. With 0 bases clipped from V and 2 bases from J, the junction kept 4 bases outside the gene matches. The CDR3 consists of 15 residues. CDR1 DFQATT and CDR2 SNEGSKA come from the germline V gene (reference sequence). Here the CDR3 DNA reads TGCAGTGCTAGAGATAGACTAGCGGCTCAAGAGACCCAGTACTTC. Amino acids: CSARDRLAAQETQYF.

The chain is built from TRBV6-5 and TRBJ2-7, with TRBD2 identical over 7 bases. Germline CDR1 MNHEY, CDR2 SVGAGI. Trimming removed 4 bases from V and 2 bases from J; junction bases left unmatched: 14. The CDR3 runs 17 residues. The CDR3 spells CASSFTRGGRGPYEQYF. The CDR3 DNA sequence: TGTGCCAGCAGTTTTACTCGGGGCGGGAGAGGCCCCTACGAGCAGTACTTC.

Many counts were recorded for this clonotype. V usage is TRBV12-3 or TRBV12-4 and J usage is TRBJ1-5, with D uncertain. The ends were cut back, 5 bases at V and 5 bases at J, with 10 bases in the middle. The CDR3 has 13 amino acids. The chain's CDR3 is CASSPTWDQPQHF. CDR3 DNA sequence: TGTGCCAGCAGTCCTACCTGGGATCAGCCCCAGCATTTT.

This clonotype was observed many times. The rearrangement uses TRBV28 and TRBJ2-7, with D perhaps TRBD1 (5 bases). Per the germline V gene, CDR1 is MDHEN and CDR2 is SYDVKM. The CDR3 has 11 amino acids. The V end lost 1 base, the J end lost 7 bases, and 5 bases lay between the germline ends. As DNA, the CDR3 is TGTGCCAGCAGTTTATCAGGGGAGCAGTACTTC. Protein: CASSLSGEQYF.

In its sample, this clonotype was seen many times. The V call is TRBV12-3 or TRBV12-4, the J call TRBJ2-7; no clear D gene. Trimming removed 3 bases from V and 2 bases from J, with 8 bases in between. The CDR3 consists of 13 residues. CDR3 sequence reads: CASSFPPTYEQYF. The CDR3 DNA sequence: TGTGCCAGCAGTTTCCCCCCTACCTACGAGCAGTACTTC.

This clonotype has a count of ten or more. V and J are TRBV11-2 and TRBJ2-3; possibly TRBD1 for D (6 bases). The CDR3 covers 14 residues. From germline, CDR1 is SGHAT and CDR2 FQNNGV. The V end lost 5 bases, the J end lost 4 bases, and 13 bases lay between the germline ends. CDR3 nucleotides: TGTGCCAGCAGCCCCCAGGGGACCGCAGATACGCAGTATTTT. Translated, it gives CASSPQGTADTQYF.

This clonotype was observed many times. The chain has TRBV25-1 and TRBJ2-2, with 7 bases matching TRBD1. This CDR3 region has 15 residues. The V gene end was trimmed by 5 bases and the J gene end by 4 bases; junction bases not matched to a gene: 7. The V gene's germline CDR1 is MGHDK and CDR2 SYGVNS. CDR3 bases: TGTGCCAGCAGTTCTTTTCAGGGGGTCACCGGGGAGCTGTTTTTT. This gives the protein CASSSFQGVTGELFF.

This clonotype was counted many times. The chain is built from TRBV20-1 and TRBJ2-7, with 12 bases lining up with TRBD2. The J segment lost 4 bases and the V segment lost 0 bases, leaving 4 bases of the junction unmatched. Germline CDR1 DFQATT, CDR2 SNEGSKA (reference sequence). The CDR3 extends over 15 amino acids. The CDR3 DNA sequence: TGCAGTGCTAGAGACCGGACTAGCGGGGTTTACGAGCAGTACTTC. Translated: CSARDRTSGVYEQYF.

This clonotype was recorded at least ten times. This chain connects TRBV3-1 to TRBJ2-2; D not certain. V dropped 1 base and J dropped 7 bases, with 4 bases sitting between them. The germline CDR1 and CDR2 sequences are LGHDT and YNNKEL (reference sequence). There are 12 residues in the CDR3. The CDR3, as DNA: TGTGCCAGCAGCCAAGGGGACGGGGAGCTGTTTTTT. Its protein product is CASSQGDGELFF.

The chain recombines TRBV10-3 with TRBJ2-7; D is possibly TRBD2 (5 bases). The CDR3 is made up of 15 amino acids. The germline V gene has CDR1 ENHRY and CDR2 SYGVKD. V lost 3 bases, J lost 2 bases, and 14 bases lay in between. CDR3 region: CAISDGVGATYEQYF. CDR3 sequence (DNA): TGTGCCATCAGTGATGGGGTGGGAGCCACCTACGAGCAGTACTTC.

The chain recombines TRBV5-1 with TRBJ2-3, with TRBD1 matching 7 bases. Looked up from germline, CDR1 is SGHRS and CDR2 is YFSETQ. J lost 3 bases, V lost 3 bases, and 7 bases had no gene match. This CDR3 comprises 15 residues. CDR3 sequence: CASSSLTGTTDTQYF. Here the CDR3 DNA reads TGCGCCAGCAGCTCCTTGACAGGGACGACAGATACGCAGTATTTT.

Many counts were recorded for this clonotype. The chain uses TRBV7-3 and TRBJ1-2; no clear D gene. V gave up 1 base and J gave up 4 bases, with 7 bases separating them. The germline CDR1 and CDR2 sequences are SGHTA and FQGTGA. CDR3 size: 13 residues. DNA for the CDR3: TGTGCCAGCAGCTTAAGCCAGGCCTATGGCTACACCTTC. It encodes CASSLSQAYGYTF.

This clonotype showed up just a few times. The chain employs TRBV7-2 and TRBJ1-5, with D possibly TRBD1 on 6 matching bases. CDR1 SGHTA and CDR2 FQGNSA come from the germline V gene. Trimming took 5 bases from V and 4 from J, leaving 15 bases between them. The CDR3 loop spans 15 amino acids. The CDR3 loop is CASSPVGGRNQPQHF. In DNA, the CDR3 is TGTGCCAGCAGCCCGGTCGGGGGGCGAAATCAGCCCCAGCATTTT.

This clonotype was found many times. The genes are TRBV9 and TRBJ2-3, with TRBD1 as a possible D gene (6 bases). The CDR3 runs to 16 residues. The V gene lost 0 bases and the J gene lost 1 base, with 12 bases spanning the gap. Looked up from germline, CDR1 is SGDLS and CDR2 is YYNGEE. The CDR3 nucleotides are TGTGCCAGCAGCGTAGCCTTGGGGGCTGGCACAGATACGCAGTATTTT. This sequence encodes CASSVALGAGTDTQYF.

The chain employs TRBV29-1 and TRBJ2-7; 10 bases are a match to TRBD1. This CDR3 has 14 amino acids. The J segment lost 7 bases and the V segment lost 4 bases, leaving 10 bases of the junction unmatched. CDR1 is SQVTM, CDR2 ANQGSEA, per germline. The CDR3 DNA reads TGCAGCGTTGTTAGGGACAGGGGAGGGTATGAGCAGTACTTC. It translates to CSVVRDRGGYEQYF.

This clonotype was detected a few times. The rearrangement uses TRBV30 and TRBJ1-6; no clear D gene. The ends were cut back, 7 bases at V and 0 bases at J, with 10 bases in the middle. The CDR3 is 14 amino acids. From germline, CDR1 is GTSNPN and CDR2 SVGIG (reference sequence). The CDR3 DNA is TGTGCCTCGGACGTCAGCTCCTATAATTCACCCCTCCACTTT. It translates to CASDVSSYNSPLHF.

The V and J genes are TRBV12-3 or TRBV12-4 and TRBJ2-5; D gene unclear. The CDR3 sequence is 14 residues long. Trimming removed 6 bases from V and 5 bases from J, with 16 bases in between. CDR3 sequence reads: CASSPVGLGETQYF. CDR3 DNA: TGTGCCAGCAGCCCCGTCGGCCTCGGGGAGACCCAGTACTTC.

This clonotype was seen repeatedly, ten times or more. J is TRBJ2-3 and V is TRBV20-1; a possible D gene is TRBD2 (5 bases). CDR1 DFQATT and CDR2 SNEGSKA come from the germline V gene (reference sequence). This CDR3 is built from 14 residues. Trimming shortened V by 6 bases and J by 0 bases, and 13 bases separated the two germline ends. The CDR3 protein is CSARNRGSTDTQYF. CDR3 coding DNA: TGCAGTGCAAGGAATCGCGGGAGCACAGATACGCAGTATTTT.